Following are 18 T cell receptor beta chains from one sample sequenced in a study of regulatory dendritic cells for organ transplantation. Profiled with immunoSEQ multiplex PCR; TCRdb holds only in-frame clones, not every one. This table holds some 7,800 clones, 55% to 80% found once. Allogeneic regulatory or mature dendritic cells were co-cultured for 5 days with CFSE-labeled sorted T cells at 1:10. The antigens these receptors bind are not known. Specimen: memory CD4+ T cells from blood cultured with dendritic cells. As for subset: CD45RO+ memory T cells. Every receptor here comes from a human donor in good health.

The chain links TRBV6-1 to TRBJ1-5; D might be TRBD1 (5 bases). With 7 bases removed from V and 6 bases from J, the gap between germline ends came to 19 bases. The CDR3 length is 15 residues. Germline assignment: CDR1 MNHNS and CDR2 SASEGT. CDR3 sequence (DNA): TGTGCCAGCATCCTAGGGGTCAGGGCATCTCAGCCCCAGCATTTT. It specifies CASILGVRASQPQHF.

This clone was recorded a few times. This chain connects TRBV6-1 to TRBJ1-2; D remains ambiguous. CDR3 length: 12 amino acids. The germline V and J ends were trimmed by 6 bases and 0 bases, with 5 bases remaining between them. Per the germline V gene, CDR1 is MNHNS and CDR2 is SASEGT. The CDR3 protein is CASSPANYGYTF. CDR3 DNA sequence: TGTGCCAGCAGCCCGGCTAACTATGGCTACACCTTC.

The DNA for the CDR3 is TGTGCCAGCAGCTTAGTCTCGCGGGGGGGCTCCGGGGAGCTGTTTTTT. Translating it yields CASSLVSRGGSGELFF. The rearrangement joins TRBV7-2 to TRBJ2-2; 9 nucleotides agree with TRBD2. Germline V gene lookup returns CDR1 SGHTA and CDR2 FQGNSA. The CDR3 is 16 residues long. V lost 1 base, J lost 6 bases, and 6 bases stayed unmatched.

This clone was counted only a few times. The chain employs TRBV2 and TRBJ1-2; TRBD1 matches at 7 bases. The junction had 6 bases not matched to a gene; V was cut back by 5 bases and J by 0 bases. This CDR3 is built from 15 residues. Germline lookup yields CDR1 SNHLY and CDR2 FYNNEI. CDR3 sequence (DNA): TGTGCCAGCAGTCTGAACAGGGGAACTAACTATGGCTACACCTTC. It encodes CASSLNRGTNYGYTF. The variable domain in full, completed from reference TRBV2 and TRBJ1-2, reads EPEVTQTPSHQVTQMGQEVILRCVPISNHLYFYWYRQILGQKVEFLVSFYNNEISEKSEIFDDQFSVERPDGSNFTLKIRSTKLEDSAMYFCASSLNRGTNYGYTFGSGTRLTVV.

This clone was counted only a few times. The chain links TRBV5-4 to TRBJ2-5, with TRBD2 matching 9 bases. This CDR3 comprises 15 residues. The germline CDR1 and CDR2 sequences are SGHNT and YYREEE (reference sequence). The J segment lost 0 bases and the V segment lost 3 bases, leaving 3 bases of the junction unmatched. CDR3 nucleotide sequence: TGTGCCAGCAGCTCGACTAGCGGTAACCAAGAGACCCAGTACTTC. This translates into CASSSTSGNQETQYF.

This clone was seen only a few times. The gene calls are TRBV7-2 and TRBJ1-2; 8 bases map to TRBD1. CDR1 SGHTA and CDR2 FQGNSA come from the germline V gene. CDR3 length equals 15 residues. The V and J ends lost 4 bases and 2 bases, in that order; junction bases with no gene match: 6. In nucleotides, the CDR3 is TGTGCCAGCAGCTCCGGGACAGGACGAAACTATGGCTACACCTTC. Amino acid sequence: CASSSGTGRNYGYTF.

The CDR3 here is CASRPGTSGASSYNEQFF. The CDR3 region has the DNA TGTGCCAGCAGACCAGGGACTAGCGGGGCGAGCTCCTACAATGAGCAGTTCTTC. This chain uses TRBV27 with TRBJ2-1; TRBD2 aligns across 13 bases. The CDR3 runs to 18 residues. V dropped 6 bases and J dropped 0; count of bases not matched to a gene: 8. CDR1 and CDR2 from the germline V gene are MNHEY and SMNVEV (reference sequence).

The V and J genes are TRBV11-3 and TRBJ1-1; 8 bases are shared with TRBD1. The CDR3 sequence is 15 residues long. After removal of 1 base from V and 0 bases from J, the junction contained 1 base not matched to a gene. Germline V lookup: CDR1 SGHNT, CDR2 YENEEA. The CDR3 coding sequence is TGTGCCAGCAGCTTAGTGACAGGGGTGAACACTGAAGCTTTCTTT. Protein: CASSLVTGVNTEAFF.

The V gene is TRBV7-2, the J gene TRBJ2-1; tentatively, D is TRBD1 (6 bases). This CDR3 comprises 15 residues. V was clipped by 5 bases and J by 0 bases, with 11 bases between them. CDR1 SGHTA and CDR2 FQGNSA come from the germline V gene. Here the CDR3 DNA reads TGTGCCAGCAGCCCATCGACAGGCTCCTACAATGAGCAGTTCTTC. Its protein is CASSPSTGSYNEQFF.

The chain carries TRBV7-2 and TRBJ2-2; 9 bases match TRBD2. V was clipped by 1 base and J by 2 bases; unmatched bases: 2. Per germline, CDR1 SGHTA and CDR2 FQGNSA. This CDR3 is 16 amino acids long. The CDR3 nucleotides read TGTGCCAGCAGCTTAGGGCGGGGGGGCAACACCGGGGAGCTGTTTTTT. Protein: CASSLGRGGNTGELFF. Full variable domain (missing parts from reference TRBV7-2 and TRBJ2-2): GAGVSQSPSNKVTEKGKDVELRCDPISGHTALYWYRQSLGQGLEFLIYFQGNSAPDKSGLPSDRFSAERTGGSVSTLTIQRTQQEDSAVYLCASSLGRGGNTGELFFGEGSRLTVL.

The rearrangement uses TRBV6-4 and TRBJ2-5, with a weak D call TRBD2 (7 bases). V was trimmed by 2 bases and J by 5 bases, leaving 21 bases between them. The CDR3 sequence is 17 residues long. Looked up from germline, CDR1 is MRHNA and CDR2 is SNTAGT. The CDR3: CASSDTGGYQSLETQYF. Written as DNA, the CDR3 is TGTGCCAGCAGTGACACGGGGGGCTACCAATCCCTTGAGACCCAGTACTTC.

This sequence joins TRBV7-2 and TRBJ1-5; D perhaps matches TRBD1 (5 bases). The CDR3 has 15 residues. Germline lookup yields CDR1 SGHTA and CDR2 FQGNSA. V was shortened by 4 bases and J by 7 bases, with 17 bases between the two germline ends. The CDR3 here is CASSWERGREQPQHF. In DNA, the CDR3 is TGTGCCAGCAGCTGGGAGCGGGGGAGGGAGCAGCCCCAGCATTTT.

The V and J genes are TRBV4-3 and TRBJ2-3, with D tentatively TRBD2 (7 bases). This CDR3 is built from 14 residues. Per the germline V gene, CDR1 is LGHNA and CDR2 is YSLEER. V gave up 6 bases and J gave up 3 bases, with 13 bases separating them. The CDR3 reads CASSRGGSTDTQYF. Written as DNA, the CDR3 is TGCGCCAGCAGTCGCGGGGGCTCGACAGATACGCAGTATTTT.

V and J are TRBV5-4 and TRBJ1-3; perhaps TRBD1 as D (6 bases). The germline gives CDR1 SGHNT, CDR2 YYREEE (reference sequence). V was shortened by 4 bases and J by 0 bases, with 14 bases between the two germline ends. This CDR3 spans 16 amino acids. The CDR3, as DNA: TGTGCCAGCAGCACGGGGGGCCCCTACTCTGGAAACACCATATATTTT. Translation gives CASSTGGPYSGNTIYF.

The genes are TRBV7-9 and TRBJ1-2; the D is unclear. The V gene's germline CDR1 is SEHNR and CDR2 FQNEAQ (reference sequence). With 5 bases removed from V and 4 bases from J, the gap between germline ends came to 8 bases. This CDR3 region has 12 residues. The chain's CDR3 is CASSPEGYGYTF. CDR3 sequence (DNA): TGTGCCAGCAGCCCCGAGGGCTATGGCTACACCTTC.

The rearrangement uses TRBV5-1 and TRBJ1-6; D is possibly TRBD1 (5 bases). The CDR3 spans 13 residues. V lost 4 bases and J lost 7, with 9 bases in between. CDR1 and CDR2 (germline): SGHRS, YFSETQ. The CDR3 is CASSIRQNSPLHF. The CDR3 bases are TGCGCCAGCAGCATCAGACAGAATTCACCCCTCCACTTT.

A remark on this clone: An end of the junction differs from the germline gene, which may be a read error. The rearrangement joins TRBV7-7 to TRBJ2-7, with 7 bases identical to TRBD1. Germline-derived CDR1 and CDR2 are SSHAT and FNYEAQ (reference sequence). This CDR3 region has 13 residues. The CDR3 spells CASSFTTGYEQYF. Written as DNA, the CDR3 is TGTGCTAGCAGCTTCACGACAGGGTACGAGCAGTACTTC.

This clone appeared a single time. The V call is TRBV19, the J call TRBJ1-2, with 8 bases aligning to TRBD1. This CDR3 has 13 residues. Trimming removed 9 bases from V and 5 bases from J; junction bases left unmatched: 8. The germline V gene encodes CDR1 LNHDA and CDR2 SQIVND (reference sequence). The CDR3 bases are TGTGCCAGCCAACAGGGGGAGGTTTATGGCTACACCTTC. Its translation is CASQQGEVYGYTF.